In its sample, the clone carrying this TCR beta chain was seen a few times. Its specificity is unknown. This entry belongs to a study of identical twins. Overall study findings and caveats: Monozygotic twins shared more out-of-frame TCR alpha than recombination models predicted.

Germline assignment: CDR1 SNHLY and CDR2 FYNNEI. The length of the CDR3 is 15 residues. V was clipped by 5 bases and J by 6 bases; unmatched bases: 6. MiXCR was run by TCRdb on the 5' RACE reads, yielding one entry per CDR3 protein. The data contain fewer than 650,000 distinct CDR3 sequences, 9.5% to 10% of them seen just once; the ten biggest clones take up approximately 3%. The same data also contributed to another study, on yellow fever vaccine responses in identical twins.

The chain uses TRBV2 and TRBJ2-1, with 11 bases fitting TRBD2. The sequence was obtained from a woman in her late teens or twenties in good health. Sequencing was carried out using PBMCs. The CDR3 reads CASSYIAGGPNEQFF. In DNA, the CDR3 is TGTGCCAGCAGTTACATAGCGGGGGGGCCCAATGAGCAGTTCTTC.